The next 20 T cell receptor beta chains were all read from a single sample in a study of T cells expressing NK-cell markers. TCRdb reprocessed the 5' RACE reads and stores each CDR3 protein as one record, lacking DNA. The sample table includes about 430,000 distinct CDR3 sequences. The sequenced material came from blood T cells: a sorted CD56 or NKG2C T cell subset, CD4+ or CD8+ T cells, or bulk PBMC T cells (not recorded which). The receptors were gathered from a woman aged 45 to 65 in good health.

The chain links TRBV11-3 to TRBJ2-1; TCRdb names TRBD2, which stays unverified in the absence of DNA. Germline CDR1 reads SGHNT; CDR2 reads YENEEA. The CDR3 has 18 residues. The CDR3 sequence is CASRSRSPSSGRFNEQFF.

This chain joins TRBV20-1 and TRBJ1-6; the D call of TRBD1 rests on TCRdb alone, since no DNA is present to check it. This CDR3 has 17 amino acids. CDR1 and CDR2 from the germline V gene are DFQATT and SNEGSKA (reference sequence). This CDR3 reads CSARDHRKGRSNSPLHF.

The CDR3: CSARLLAGDTDTQYF. The chain uses TRBV20-1 and TRBJ2-3; TCRdb outputs TRBD2, but without DNA this stays unchecked. The CDR3 is made up of 15 amino acids. The germline CDR1 and CDR2 sequences are DFQATT and SNEGSKA (reference sequence).

The chain recombines TRBV3-1 with TRBJ2-2. From germline, CDR1 is LGHDT and CDR2 YNNKEL (reference sequence). The CDR3 spans 17 residues. Here the CDR3 reads CASSQDLGRGSTGELFF.

The V and J genes are TRBV12-3 or TRBV12-4 and TRBJ2-7. The CDR3 consists of 14 residues. CDR3 sequence: CASSYGGSSYEQYF.

The chain uses TRBV20-1 and TRBJ2-5. The germline CDR1 and CDR2 sequences are DFQATT and SNEGSKA (reference sequence). CDR3 size: 14 residues. The CDR3 region is CSASGRMSVETQYF.

The chain employs TRBV3-1 and TRBJ2-3; TCRdb's D call of TRBD1 is untestable without DNA. The V gene's germline CDR1 is LGHDT and CDR2 YNNKEL (reference sequence). CDR3 length equals 15 residues. CDR3 region: CASSRRTLGADTQYF.

The chain couples TRBV7-3 to TRBJ2-1; the D gene TCRdb calls, TRBD2, cannot be checked with no DNA. The CDR3 runs to 17 residues. Germline V gene sequence: CDR1 SGHTA, CDR2 FQGTGA. CDR3 protein: CASSLLAGGLFSNEQFF.

The chain uses TRBV2 and TRBJ2-1; the TCRdb call, TRBD2, lacks DNA for checking. Germline CDR1 and CDR2: SNHLY and FYNNEI. This CDR3 spans 16 amino acids. CDR3 sequence: CASSEGGLAGHNEQFF. The full variable domain, with the rest looked up from reference TRBV2 and TRBJ2-1, is EPEVTQTPSHQVTQMGQEVILRCVPISNHLYFYWYRQILGQKVEFLVSFYNNEISEKSEIFDDQFSVERPDGSNFTLKIRSTKLEDSAMYFCASSEGGLAGHNEQFFGPGTRLTVL.

This chain connects TRBV9 to TRBJ2-1; absent DNA, TCRdb's TRBD2 call cannot be checked. The CDR3 has 16 amino acids. Germline V gives CDR1 SGDLS, CDR2 YYNGEE. This CDR3 is CASSPGTSGSVNEQFF.

J is TRBJ2-3 and V is TRBV11-2; TCRdb gives TRBD2 as the D gene, but with no DNA this cannot be confirmed. Germline V lookup: CDR1 SGHAT, CDR2 FQNNGV. The CDR3 runs 18 residues. This CDR3 reads CASSLGLRTSGSKDTQYF.

V is TRBV24-1 and J is TRBJ2-5. Germline CDR1 reads KGHDR; CDR2 reads SFDVKD. This CDR3 region has 16 residues. CDR3 sequence reads: CATSDGVRNSKETQYF.

The V and J genes are TRBV18 and TRBJ1-1. The CDR3 sequence is 13 residues long. From germline, CDR1 is KGHSH and CDR2 LQKENI. The CDR3: CASSPGRNTEAFF.

The V gene is TRBV4-1, the J gene TRBJ2-1; TCRdb proposes TRBD1, but this gene call is untestable without DNA. The CDR3 contains 15 residues. Germline CDR1 is MGHRA and CDR2 is YSYEKL. CDR3 protein: CASSQVRDKDNEQFF.

CDR3 in amino acids: CSGGQSYEQYF. The V call is TRBV20-1, the J call TRBJ2-7. CDR3 length: 11 residues. Germline V CDR1 and CDR2: DFQATT, SNEGSKA (reference sequence).

The V and J genes are TRBV12-3 or TRBV12-4 and TRBJ2-1; TCRdb's assignment of TRBD2 cannot be checked, as there is no DNA. The CDR3 is made up of 14 amino acids. The CDR3 sequence: CASTRLAGANEQFF.

The chain is built from TRBV3-1 and TRBJ2-7. This CDR3 is built from 15 residues. Germline CDR1 is LGHDT and CDR2 is YNNKEL (reference sequence). CDR3 amino acids: CASSQDPLGSYEQYF.

The chain joins TRBV24-1 to TRBJ1-5; TCRdb's D call of TRBD1 is untestable without DNA. This CDR3 is 14 amino acids long. Germline V CDR1 and CDR2: KGHDR, SFDVKD. CDR3 in amino acids: CATSGRYTDQPQHF.

The chain joins TRBV5-6 to TRBJ2-1; the TRBD2 assignment by TCRdb is unverifiable without DNA. The germline CDR1 and CDR2 sequences are SGHDT and YYEEEE. The CDR3 is 13 residues long. The CDR3: CASGRAGLREQFF.

The chain carries TRBV12-3 or TRBV12-4 and TRBJ1-5. The CDR3 is 16 residues long. CDR3 residues: CASSLGEGSDDQPQHF.